The 18 T cell receptor beta chains below were found in one sample sequenced in a study of shared clonotypes between healthy human individuals. Profiling relied on immunoSEQ multiplex PCR, and the TCRdb table lists in-frame clones only, not all of them. Of about 2.4 million clones in the sample, approximately 93% are singletons; the top ten hold approximately 0.37%. The sample was naive CD4+ T cells from PBMCs. Specified subset: CD45RA+ positively selected. The receptors stem from a man aged 18-30 years in good health. Some clones in this sample may be carry-over from other donors' samples.

The chain couples TRBV28 to TRBJ2-7; tentative D call: TRBD1 (5 bases). V lost 7 bases to trimming and J lost 7 bases, with 23 bases between them. The CDR3 sequence is 15 residues long. The germline V gene has CDR1 MDHEN and CDR2 SYDVKM. CDR3 nucleotide sequence: TGTGCCAGCACCCCTCCCCCGTTAGGGGCGCAGGAGCAGTACTTC. Residues: CASTPPPLGAQEQYF.

This sequence joins TRBV6-1 and TRBJ2-3, with 7 bases identical to TRBD1. J gave up 0 bases and V 6 bases, and 6 bases lay outside the gene matches. CDR1 and CDR2 from the germline V gene are MNHNS and SASEGT. The length of the CDR3 is 15 residues. The CDR3 spells CASRAGTASTDTQYF. CDR3 DNA: TGTGCCAGCAGGGCCGGGACAGCTAGCACAGATACGCAGTATTTT.

This chain connects TRBV18 to TRBJ1-1, with a possible D match to TRBD1 (5 bases). This CDR3 spans 14 amino acids. From germline, CDR1 is KGHSH and CDR2 LQKENI. Trimming took off 0 bases at V and 5 bases at J, with 10 bases between the two ends. DNA for the CDR3: TGTGCCAGCTCACCACCCCCAGGGTTAACTGAAGCTTTCTTT. Its translation is CASSPPPGLTEAFF.

The chain employs TRBV7-2 and TRBJ2-7; 10 positions agree with TRBD1. Germline CDR1 SGHTA, CDR2 FQGNSA. The length of the CDR3 is 15 residues. With 0 bases clipped from V and 6 bases from J, the junction kept 5 bases outside the gene matches. CDR3 sequence reads: CASSLAGRDRGEQYF. DNA for the CDR3: TGTGCCAGCAGCTTAGCGGGCCGGGACAGGGGCGAGCAGTACTTC. The variable domain in full, completed from reference TRBV7-2 and TRBJ2-7, reads GAGVSQSPSNKVTEKGKDVELRCDPISGHTALYWYRQSLGQGLEFLIYFQGNSAPDKSGLPSDRFSAERTGGSVSTLTIQRTQQEDSAVYLCASSLAGRDRGEQYFGPGTRLTVT.

Comment on this clone: Distinct nucleotide sequences in the sample also encode this CDR3. V gene TRBV5-6 combines with J gene TRBJ2-5; D uncertain. The V gene lost 1 base and the J gene lost 4 bases, with 8 bases spanning the gap. Germline values: CDR1 SGHDT, CDR2 YYEEEE. CDR3 size: 13 residues. The DNA for the CDR3 is TGTGCCAGCAGCTTGAGGCCAGGAGAGACCCAGTACTTC. This translates into CASSLRPGETQYF.

This clone turned up a few times. Here the CDR3 reads CSVQGTYTDTQYF. Written as DNA, the CDR3 is TGCAGCGTACAAGGGACGTACACAGATACGCAGTATTTT. This chain connects TRBV29-1 to TRBJ2-3; D is tentatively TRBD1 or TRBD2 (5 bases each). CDR1 is SQVTM, CDR2 ANQGSEA, per germline. The ends were cut back, 6 bases at V and 2 bases at J, with 12 bases in the middle. The CDR3 extends over 13 amino acids.

This sequence joins TRBV6-6 and TRBJ1-2, with D possibly matching TRBD1 (6 bases). Germline CDR1 and CDR2: MNHNY and SVGAGI (reference sequence). The germline V and J ends were trimmed by 7 bases and 1 base, with 13 bases remaining between them. This CDR3 has 14 residues. CDR3 in amino acids: CASTRTGSNYGYTF. The CDR3 bases are TGTGCCAGCACCAGAACAGGGAGTAACTATGGCTACACCTTC.

The J gene is TRBJ2-5, the V gene TRBV6-4; 7 bases match TRBD1. CDR1 and CDR2 from the germline V gene are MRHNA and SNTAGT. Trimming cost V 7 bases and J 3 bases; bases outside gene matches: 17. The CDR3 totals 17 residues. CDR3 protein: CASTPPSETGRKETQYF. For the CDR3, the DNA is TGTGCCAGCACCCCACCAAGTGAGACAGGGCGCAAAGAGACCCAGTACTTC.

The rearrangement joins TRBV11-2 to TRBJ2-1; 7 nucleotides line up with TRBD2. The J segment lost 6 bases and the V segment lost 5 bases, leaving 10 bases of the junction unmatched. CDR3 length: 15 residues. The germline V gene has CDR1 SGHAT and CDR2 FQNNGV. In nucleotides, the CDR3 is TGTGCCAGCAGCCGAGCGGGATCGGGCCTCAATGAGCAGTTCTTC. Its translation: CASSRAGSGLNEQFF.

CDR3 DNA sequence: TGTGCCAGCAGCTTAGGAACGGGACTAGCGGCCTACGAGCAGTACTTC. The encoded protein is CASSLGTGLAAYEQYF. V gene TRBV13 combines with J gene TRBJ2-7; TRBD2 matches 11 bases. The CDR3 has 16 residues. With 0 bases clipped from V and 2 bases from J, the junction kept 3 bases outside the gene matches. Germline CDR1 and CDR2: PRHDT and FYEKMQ (reference sequence).

There are a few counts of this clone. The chain combines TRBV28 with TRBJ2-7; 9 bases line up with TRBD1. CDR3 length: 15 amino acids. CDR1 is MDHEN, CDR2 SYDVKM, per germline. V lost 7 bases to trimming and J lost 1 base; unmatched junction nucleotides: 8. CDR3 residues: CASTTGQGRSYEQYF. CDR3 nucleotides: TGTGCCAGCACTACCGGACAGGGGAGGTCCTACGAGCAGTACTTC.

V is TRBV5-4 and J is TRBJ2-3; D is uncertain. This CDR3 is built from 13 residues. V was clipped by 1 base and J by 0 bases, with 3 bases between them. Per germline, CDR1 SGHNT and CDR2 YYREEE (reference sequence). The DNA of the CDR3 is TGTGCCAGCAGCTTGTGGAGCACAGATACGCAGTATTTT. This sequence encodes CASSLWSTDTQYF.

This chain connects TRBV2 to TRBJ1-2; 8 bases map to TRBD1. Per the germline V gene, CDR1 is SNHLY and CDR2 is FYNNEI. V lost 4 bases, J lost 3 bases, and 4 bases stayed unmatched. The CDR3 spans 14 residues. The CDR3 bases are TGTGCCAGCAGTGGGACAGGGAGATACTATGGCTACACCTTC. Translation gives CASSGTGRYYGYTF.

The chain couples TRBV4-2 to TRBJ1-1; the D gene is possibly TRBD1 (5 bases). The germline V gene encodes CDR1 LGHNA and CDR2 YNFKEQ. V gave up 2 bases and J gave up 5 bases, with 15 bases separating them. CDR3 length equals 15 residues. The CDR3: CASSQPPQGGTEAFF. The CDR3 bases are TGTGCCAGCAGCCAACCCCCGCAGGGCGGGACTGAAGCTTTCTTT.

The chain combines TRBV9 with TRBJ2-5; D call uncertain. Germline V gene data show CDR1 as SGDLS and CDR2 as YYNGEE. CDR3 size: 15 residues. V lost 4 bases and J lost 4, with 17 bases in between. The chain's CDR3 is CASSSISGDRETQYF. CDR3 nucleotides: TGTGCCAGCAGCTCAATAAGTGGTGACCGAGAGACCCAGTACTTC.

The V call is TRBV18, the J call TRBJ2-6; D is unresolved. Between the trimmed V and J ends, which lost 4 bases and 0 bases, there was a span of 7 bases. From germline, CDR1 is KGHSH and CDR2 LQKENI. This CDR3 contains 15 residues. The CDR3 spells CASSREISGANVLTF. The CDR3 DNA reads TGTGCCAGCTCACGAGAGATCTCTGGGGCCAACGTCCTGACTTTC.

The chain couples TRBV29-1 to TRBJ2-3, with D maybe TRBD2 (5 bases). Germline V gene sequence: CDR1 SQVTM, CDR2 ANQGSEA. V was shortened by 2 bases and J by 6 bases, with 12 bases between the two germline ends. The CDR3 loop spans 13 amino acids. CDR3 sequence: CSVEPSGGDTQYF. Here the CDR3 DNA reads TGCAGCGTTGAACCCTCGGGCGGGGATACGCAGTATTTT.

CDR3 residues: CASTPQWASGYEQYF. CDR3 sequence (DNA): TGTGCCAGCACCCCCCAGTGGGCCAGCGGCTACGAGCAGTACTTC. The chain is built from TRBV28 and TRBJ2-7; TRBD2 is a possible D gene (5 bases). The CDR3 has 15 residues. The germline V and J ends were trimmed by 7 bases and 3 bases, with 19 bases remaining between them. Germline V gives CDR1 MDHEN, CDR2 SYDVKM.